This T cell receptor (beta chain) was sequenced for a study of regulatory T cells in long-lasting Graves disease. This clonotype was found once. The CDR3 is made up of 14 amino acids. Losses at the gene ends were 1 base for V and 9 bases for J; bases not matched to a gene: 6. CDR1 and CDR2 from the germline V gene are SGHNT and YENEEA. Library construction for TCR beta used iRepertoire HTBI primers and Arm-PCR of CDR3 regions. TCRdb redid the calling of the multiplex PCR reads with MiXCR, one entry per CDR3 protein. The sample has some 440,000 distinct CDR3 sequences; 20% are singletons. Stated time point: persistent/refractory GD, antithyroid drugs over 5 years with positive TRAb. PBMC-extracted RNA yielded the TCR library.

The source is a female donor with Graves disease. This chain connects TRBV11-3 to TRBJ2-4; 7 bases are a match to TRBD1. The sequencing here drew on peripheral blood mononuclear cells (PBMCs), taken when the disease was refractory, from a patient treated with antithyroid drugs. DNA for the CDR3: TGTGCCAGCAGCTTAGGGCAGGGGGTGGGCATTCAGTACTTC. Protein: CASSLGQGVGIQYF.